One sample yielded the 28 T cell receptor beta chains listed below, sequenced in a study of spatial heterogeneity in lung cancer. TCRdb re-derived calls from the 5' RACE reads in MiXCR, one entry per CDR3 protein. The repertoire holds fewer than 40,000 distinct CDR3 sequences, with 6% to 8% as singletons. The time point is: sample taken at primary tumor resection. The sample was PBMCs, taken at surgery. The source is a male donor with early-stage non-small cell lung cancer.

The rearrangement uses TRBV20-1 and TRBJ2-5; 13 bases are a match to TRBD2. The CDR3 has 18 residues. Germline V lookup: CDR1 DFQATT, CDR2 SNEGSKA (reference sequence). The junction had 8 bases not matched to a gene; V was cut back by 0 bases and J by 1 base. Here the CDR3 reads CSARDRGLAGDTQETQYF. The CDR3 region has the DNA TGCAGTGCTAGAGATCGTGGACTAGCGGGAGACACCCAAGAGACCCAGTACTTC.

This clonotype was seen many times. The chain combines TRBV3-1 with TRBJ2-1; a weak D match, TRBD2 (6 bases). Looked up from germline, CDR1 is LGHDT and CDR2 is YNNKEL (reference sequence). V was pared by 8 bases and J by 5 bases, with 13 bases between. The CDR3 is 13 amino acids. The DNA for the CDR3 is TGTGCCAGCCGGGGGAGCGCCCACAATGAGCAGTTCTTC. This translates into CASRGSAHNEQFF.

This clonotype was found many times. This chain joins TRBV29-1 and TRBJ2-3; 9 bases match TRBD2. Germline V gives CDR1 SQVTM, CDR2 ANQGSEA. V lost 4 bases and J lost 6; bases outside the gene matches: 11. The CDR3 loop spans 15 amino acids. The CDR3 DNA reads as TGCAGCGTTGGGGGTAGCGGGAGAGGAGGGGATACGCAGTATTTT. It is translated as CSVGGSGRGGDTQYF.

This clonotype was detected ten times or more. The J gene is TRBJ2-5, the V gene TRBV11-3; possible D gene TRBD1, 7 bases. The CDR3 is 14 amino acids. Trimming took 6 bases from V and 6 from J, leaving 17 bases between them. CDR1 SGHNT and CDR2 YENEEA come from the germline V gene. CDR3 sequence: CASRTGAGGKTQYF. In nucleotides, the CDR3 is TGTGCCAGCAGGACAGGCGCAGGGGGGAAGACCCAGTACTTC. Filled out from reference TRBV11-3 and TRBJ2-5, the complete variable domain reads EAGVVQSPRYKIIEKKQPVAFWCNPISGHNTLYWYLQNLGQGPELLIRYENEEAVDDSQLPKDRFSAERLKGVDSTLKIQPAELGDSAVYLCASRTGAGGKTQYFGPGTRLLVL.

This clonotype was detected ten times or more. This rearrangement joins TRBV12-5 to TRBJ2-6; no clear D gene. Trimming cost V 3 bases and J 1 base, with 7 bases left between them. Germline V lookup: CDR1 LGHNT, CDR2 FRNRAP. The CDR3 length is 15 residues. Here the CDR3 DNA reads TGTGCTAGTGGTTTTGAGGCTTCTGGGGCCAACGTCCTGACTTTC. It translates to CASGFEASGANVLTF.

The chain uses TRBV2 and TRBJ2-3; TRBD2 matches at 9 bases. The CDR3 covers 14 residues. Trimming removed 4 bases from V and 5 bases from J; junction bases left unmatched: 4. CDR1 is SNHLY and CDR2 is FYNNEI in the germline V gene. The CDR3 region has the DNA TGTGCCAGCAGTGGCGGGAGGGCCGGAGATACGCAGTATTTT. Amino acids: CASSGGRAGDTQYF.

There are a few counts of this clonotype. This rearrangement joins TRBV5-1 to TRBJ2-5; TRBD2 matches 8 bases. The CDR3 length is 16 residues. J lost 2 bases, V lost 0 bases, and 6 bases had no gene match. The germline V gene has CDR1 SGHRS and CDR2 YFSETQ. The CDR3 coding sequence is TGCGCCAGCAGCTTGGCGGGGGGGACGACTCAAGAGACCCAGTACTTC. It is translated as CASSLAGGTTQETQYF. Full variable domain (remainder filled in from reference TRBV5-1 and TRBJ2-5): KAGVTQTPRYLIKTRGQQVTLSCSPISGHRSVSWYQQTPGQGLQFLFEYFSETQRNKGNFPGRFSGRQFSNSRSEMNVSTLELGDSALYLCASSLAGGTTQETQYFGPGTRLLVL.

This clonotype showed up many times. The germline gene is not matched at one end of the junction; a read error may be the cause. The chain recombines TRBV20-1 with TRBJ2-7; D uncertain. Germline values: CDR1 DFQATT, CDR2 SNEGSKA (reference sequence). The CDR3 runs to 11 residues. In DNA, the CDR3 is TGCAGTGCTAGAGGTGCCACCTCCCCCCGCTTC. Its translation is CSARGATSPRF.

This clonotype was detected many times. V and J are TRBV7-6 and TRBJ2-1; a possible D gene is TRBD2 (6 bases). V gave up 5 bases and J gave up 7 bases, with 15 bases separating them. The CDR3 covers 14 residues. From germline, CDR1 is SGHVS and CDR2 FNYEAQ. The DNA of the CDR3 is TGTGCCAGCAGCCCCTCCGGGACTCCGAATGAGCAGTTCTTC. Translation gives CASSPSGTPNEQFF. The full variable domain, with the rest looked up from reference TRBV7-6 and TRBJ2-1, is GAGVSQSPRYKVTKRGQDVALRCDPISGHVSLYWYRQALGQGPEFLTYFNYEAQQDKSGLPNDRFSAERPEGSISTLTIQRTEQRDSAMYRCASSPSGTPNEQFFGPGTRLTVL.

This clonotype occurred a few times. The J gene is TRBJ2-7, the V gene TRBV28, with 13 bases that match TRBD2. This CDR3 comprises 14 residues. J gave up 7 bases and V 5 bases, and 5 bases lay outside the gene matches. Germline CDR1 MDHEN, CDR2 SYDVKM. DNA for the CDR3: TGTGCCAGCAGTGTAACTAGCGGGAGGGGTGAGCAGTACGTC. It codes for CASSVTSGRGEQYV.

This clonotype appeared a few times. The rearrangement uses TRBV7-9 and TRBJ2-2; 9 bases align to TRBD1. The germline gives CDR1 SEHNR, CDR2 FQNEAQ (reference sequence). V lost 10 bases and J lost 4; bases outside the gene matches: 13. This CDR3 is 16 amino acids long. The CDR3 spells CATRGPGQGITGELFF. The CDR3 nucleotides read TGTGCCACCAGGGGCCCGGGACAGGGTATCACCGGGGAGCTGTTTTTT.

The genes are TRBV19 and TRBJ2-3; 11 nucleotides align to TRBD2. Germline V CDR1 and CDR2: LNHDA, SQIVND (reference sequence). The ends lost 8 bases at V and 4 bases at J; junction bases unmatched: 8. The CDR3 spans 15 residues. The CDR3 DNA reads TGTGCCAGTGCCAACCTAGCGGGGGGAGCAGATACGCAGTATTTT. Its translation: CASANLAGGADTQYF.

This clonotype has at least ten counts. V gene TRBV18 combines with J gene TRBJ2-6, with 10 bases lining up with TRBD2. The CDR3 length is 18 residues. Germline V gene data show CDR1 as KGHSH and CDR2 as LQKENI. V lost 0 bases, J lost 2 bases, and 4 bases stayed unmatched. This CDR3 is CASSPPGLALAGANVLTF. CDR3 sequence (DNA): TGTGCCAGCTCACCACCGGGACTAGCGTTAGCTGGGGCCAACGTCCTGACTTTC.

This clonotype was observed many times. The chain links TRBV7-3 to TRBJ2-2, with D possibly being TRBD1 (5 bases). The ends were cut back, 5 bases at V and 6 bases at J, with 7 bases in the middle. This CDR3 region has 12 residues. Per germline, CDR1 SGHTA and CDR2 FQGTGA. In DNA, the CDR3 is TGTGCCAGCAGCCCAGGGTCCGGGGAGCTGTTTTTT. Residues: CASSPGSGELFF. Supplemented by reference TRBV7-3 and TRBJ2-2, the full variable domain reads GAGVSQTPSNKVTEKGKYVELRCDPISGHTALYWYRQSLGQGPEFLIYFQGTGAADDSGLPNDRFFAVRPEGSVSTLKIQRTERGDSAVYLCASSPGSGELFFGEGSRLTVL.

This clonotype was observed many times. This chain links TRBV12-3 or TRBV12-4 with TRBJ1-1; possibly TRBD1 for D (5 bases). V lost 3 bases and J lost 5, with 16 bases in between. The CDR3 contains 15 residues. CDR3 amino acids: CASSLVWGSDTEAFF. For the CDR3, the DNA is TGTGCCAGCAGTTTGGTTTGGGGGAGTGATACTGAAGCTTTCTTT.

This clonotype was observed many times. The V gene is TRBV10-2, the J gene TRBJ2-7, with D possibly TRBD1 on 5 matching bases. CDR3 length equals 13 residues. CDR1 WSHSY and CDR2 SAAADI come from the germline V gene. Trimming left V 3 bases short and J 5 bases short, with 11 bases between. In nucleotides, the CDR3 is TGCGCCAGCAGTGACAGGGTGTTCAACGAGCAGTACGTC. Amino acids: CASSDRVFNEQYV.

There are many counts of this clonotype. The chain recombines TRBV4-2 with TRBJ1-1, with no clear D. The V end was cut by 0 bases, the J end by 1 base, with 6 bases between. Germline CDR1 LGHNA, CDR2 YNFKEQ. The CDR3 is 14 amino acids. Here the CDR3 reads CASSQDWRNTEAFF. The CDR3 bases are TGTGCCAGCAGCCAAGATTGGCGGAACACTGAAGCTTTCTTT.

This clonotype was seen only a few times. Here the CDR3 DNA reads TGTGCCAGCAGCTCCGGGCAAAATTCCTACGAGCAGTACTTC. It encodes CASSSGQNSYEQYF. The gene calls are TRBV7-9 and TRBJ2-7; the D is unclear. Trimming stripped 4 bases from V and 1 base from J, with 11 bases between. This CDR3 has 14 amino acids. From germline, CDR1 is SEHNR and CDR2 FQNEAQ (reference sequence). Complete variable domain (other parts from reference TRBV7-9 and TRBJ2-7): DTGVSQNPRHKITKRGQNVTFRCDPISEHNRLYWYRQTLGQGPEFLTYFQNEAQLEKSRLLSDRFSAERPKGSFSTLEIQRTEQGDSAMYLCASSSGQNSYEQYFGPGTRLTVT.

This clonotype was recorded many times. V is TRBV20-1 and J is TRBJ1-6, with TRBD1 matching 7 bases. Germline V lookup: CDR1 DFQATT, CDR2 SNEGSKA (reference sequence). This CDR3 region has 15 residues. V was pared by 2 bases and J by 5 bases, with 6 bases of the junction left unmatched. CDR3 sequence: CSARNRGSDNSPLHF. For the CDR3, the DNA is TGCAGTGCTAGAAACAGGGGTTCGGATAATTCACCCCTCCACTTT.

This clonotype was observed many times. V gene TRBV20-1 combines with J gene TRBJ2-4; no clear D gene. This CDR3 is built from 15 residues. The germline gives CDR1 DFQATT, CDR2 SNEGSKA (reference sequence). Trimming removed 5 bases at V and 6 bases at J, with 20 bases between. Here the CDR3 DNA reads TGCAGTGCTCTCCCCCCTCGACGGTGGGGAAACATTCAGTACTTC. This encodes CSALPPRRWGNIQYF.

As to this clonotype: A much larger clone differs from this one at a single base, so this may be a read error. In DNA, the CDR3 is TGCGCCAGCGGCCCAAGAAATAGCGGTACCTACAATGAGCAGTTCTTC. It yields the protein CASGPRNSGTYNEQFF. This chain joins TRBV4-3 and TRBJ2-1, with D possibly matching TRBD2 (6 bases). CDR1 and CDR2 (germline): LGHNA, YSLEER. V lost 8 bases to trimming and J lost 2 bases, with 19 bases between them. The CDR3 spans 16 residues.

This clonotype was detected a few times. Germline and junction disagree at one end, which may indicate a read error. V gene TRBV5-1 combines with J gene TRBJ2-3, with D possibly being TRBD1 (6 bases). Germline V gives CDR1 SGHRS, CDR2 YFSETQ. The CDR3 loop spans 15 amino acids. CDR3 bases: TGCGCCAGCCGCCCCTCTGGGGGCCACACAAATACGCAGTATTTT. It encodes CASRPSGGHTNTQYF.

The V call is TRBV9, the J call TRBJ2-3; maybe TRBD2 (6 bases). This CDR3 has 15 residues. Between the trimmed V and J ends, which lost 0 bases and 5 bases, there was a span of 13 bases. The germline V gene has CDR1 SGDLS and CDR2 YYNGEE. CDR3 DNA sequence: TGTGCCAGCAGCGTAGAGGCGGGGAGTAGAGATACGCAGTATTTT. Protein: CASSVEAGSRDTQYF.

This clonotype was counted ten times or more. CDR3 nucleotide sequence: TGCGCCAGCAGCTTGGCCAGACCCTACGAGCAGTACTTC. This translates into CASSLARPYEQYF. The J gene is TRBJ2-7, the V gene TRBV5-1; the D is unclear. The V end was cut by 0 bases, the J end by 2 bases, with 6 bases between. The CDR3 has 13 amino acids. Germline assignment: CDR1 SGHRS and CDR2 YFSETQ.

This clonotype was counted at least ten times. The rearrangement uses TRBV20-1 and TRBJ2-7, with 8 nucleotides matching TRBD2. CDR1 DFQATT and CDR2 SNEGSKA come from the germline V gene (reference sequence). Trimming at V came to 1 base and at J to 0 bases, leaving 2 bases not matched to a gene. The CDR3 covers 14 residues. This CDR3 reads CSARVSGASYEQYF. CDR3 DNA sequence: TGCAGTGCTAGAGTTAGCGGGGCCTCCTACGAGCAGTACTTC.

The rearrangement links TRBV20-1 to TRBJ2-5; D call uncertain. V was clipped by 5 bases and J by 5 bases, with 9 bases between them. The CDR3 is made up of 11 amino acids. Germline V gene data show CDR1 as DFQATT and CDR2 as SNEGSKA (reference sequence). The CDR3 nucleotides are TGCAGTGCTTCTCCTCGGGAGACCCAGTACTTC. As protein: CSASPRETQYF.

In its sample, this clonotype was seen many times. The gene calls are TRBV28 and TRBJ1-1; D is possibly TRBD1 (5 bases). V lost 5 bases, J lost 6 bases, and 25 bases lay in between. Germline V gene lookup returns CDR1 MDHEN and CDR2 SYDVKM. This CDR3 is 17 amino acids long. This chain's CDR3 is CASSVPFSGQGIPEAFF. As DNA, the CDR3 is TGTGCCAGCAGTGTGCCCTTCAGTGGGCAGGGTATCCCTGAAGCTTTCTTT.

This clonotype was counted at least ten times. J is TRBJ1-2 and V is TRBV27, with 7 positions matching TRBD1. The V and J ends lost 6 bases and 2 bases, in that order; junction bases with no gene match: 9. Per germline, CDR1 MNHEY and CDR2 SMNVEV (reference sequence). The CDR3 has 15 amino acids. CDR3 DNA sequence: TGTGCCAGCAGGAGCCGGGGGACAGCAAACTATGGCTACACCTTC. It yields the protein CASRSRGTANYGYTF.